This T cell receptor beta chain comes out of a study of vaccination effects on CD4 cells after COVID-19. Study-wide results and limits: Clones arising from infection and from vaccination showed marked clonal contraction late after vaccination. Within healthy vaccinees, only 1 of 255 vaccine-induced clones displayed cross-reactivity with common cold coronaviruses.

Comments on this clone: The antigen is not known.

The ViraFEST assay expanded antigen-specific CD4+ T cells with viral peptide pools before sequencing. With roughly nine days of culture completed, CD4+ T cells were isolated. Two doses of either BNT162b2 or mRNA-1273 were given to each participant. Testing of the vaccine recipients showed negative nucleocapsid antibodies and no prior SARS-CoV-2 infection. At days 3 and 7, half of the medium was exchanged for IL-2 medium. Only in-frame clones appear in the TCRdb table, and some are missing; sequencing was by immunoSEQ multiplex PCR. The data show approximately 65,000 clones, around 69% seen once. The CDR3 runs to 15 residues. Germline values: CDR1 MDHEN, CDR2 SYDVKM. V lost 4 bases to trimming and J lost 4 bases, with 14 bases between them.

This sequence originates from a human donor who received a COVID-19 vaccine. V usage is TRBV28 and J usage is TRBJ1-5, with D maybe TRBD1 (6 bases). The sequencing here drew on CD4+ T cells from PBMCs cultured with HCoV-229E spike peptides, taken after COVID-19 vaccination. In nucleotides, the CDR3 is TGTGCCAGCAGTTCCATACAGGGTGGAAATCAGCCCCAGCATTTT. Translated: CASSSIQGGNQPQHF.